The rows below give T cell receptor beta chains drawn from one sample of a study of blood T cell repertoires in COVID-19. Data came from immunoSEQ multiplex PCR; TCRdb stores just in-frame clones and leaves some out. The sample holds roughly 90,000 clones, about 85% seen once. The sample was peripheral blood. The receptor set was obtained from a human donor in a cohort sampled during active COVID-19. Each CDR3 is given with its conserved first and last residue. The D gene is left open where the match is weak. A clone size is listed for some rows: how often the clone was seen (once, few, many), or a class if it is expanded.

clone size: few; D gene: NA; J gene: TRBJ1-1; V gene: TRBV14; CDR3 length: 12; CDR3 DNA: TGTGCCAGCAGCCCCGGGGGGGGTGGGGCTTTCTTT; CDR3 protein: CASSPGGGGAFF
clone size: NA; D gene: TRBD2; J gene: TRBJ2-7; V gene: TRBV29-1; CDR3 length: 15; CDR3 DNA: TGCAGCGTTTGGACCGGGAGGGGAACCGGGTACGAGCAGTACTTC; CDR3 protein: CSVWTGRGTGYEQYF
clone size: few; D gene: TRBD2; J gene: TRBJ2-3; V gene: TRBV28; CDR3 length: 16; CDR3 DNA: TGTGCCAGCAGTTCAATAGCGGGAGGGCCTGTAGATACGCAGTATTTT; CDR3 protein: CASSSIAGGPVDTQYF
clone size: NA; D gene: NA; J gene: TRBJ1-1; V gene: TRBV19; CDR3 length: 12; CDR3 DNA: TGTGCCAGTAGTCTCAACCGCGCTGAAGCTTTCTTT; CDR3 protein: CASSLNRAEAFF
clone size: NA; D gene: TRBD1; J gene: TRBJ2-2; V gene: TRBV6-2/TRBV6-3; CDR3 length: 15; CDR3 DNA: TGTGCCAGCAGTGGGGACAGGGGTGGCACCGGGGAGCTGTTTTTT; CDR3 protein: CASSGDRGGTGELFF
clone size: NA; D gene: NA; J gene: TRBJ2-2; V gene: TRBV29-1; CDR3 length: 14; CDR3 DNA: TGCAGCGCCTTATTCATAGAGCTCCACGGGGAGCTGTTTTTT; CDR3 protein: CSALFIELHGELFF
clone size: NA; D gene: NA; J gene: TRBJ2-4; V gene: TRBV11-1; CDR3 length: 14; CDR3 DNA: TGTGCCAGCAGCTTAACAGGAGCCAAAAACATTCAGTACTTC; CDR3 protein: CASSLTGAKNIQYF
clone size: few; D gene: NA; J gene: TRBJ1-3; V gene: TRBV10-3; CDR3 length: 12; CDR3 DNA: TGTGCCGTCGTGAGTTCTGGAAACACCATATATTTT; CDR3 protein: CAVVSSGNTIYF
clone size: NA; D gene: NA; J gene: TRBJ2-5; V gene: TRBV19; CDR3 length: 13; CDR3 DNA: TGTGCCAGTAGTCAGGGGCGGCGGGAGACCCAGTACTTC; CDR3 protein: CASSQGRRETQYF
clone size: NA; D gene: TRBD1; J gene: TRBJ2-4; V gene: TRBV19; CDR3 length: 17; CDR3 DNA: TGTGCCAGTAGTATAATAGAGAGGGGGCTAGCCAAAAACATTCAGTACTTC; CDR3 protein: CASSIIERGLAKNIQYF
clone size: few; D gene: NA; J gene: TRBJ2-1; V gene: TRBV5-4; CDR3 length: 12; CDR3 DNA: TGTGCCAGCAGCTTGTCGTACAATGAGCAGTTCTTC; CDR3 protein: CASSLSYNEQFF
clone size: NA; D gene: NA; J gene: TRBJ1-1; V gene: TRBV4-2; CDR3 length: 15; CDR3 DNA: TGTGCCAGCAGCCCAGGTAGGGGGATGAACACTGAAGCTTTCTTT; CDR3 protein: CASSPGRGMNTEAFF
clone size: NA; D gene: NA; J gene: TRBJ2-3; V gene: TRBV21-1; CDR3 length: 16; CDR3 DNA: TGTGCCAGCAGCAAAGTGAGGACAGCAACCAGGAATACGCAGTATTTT; CDR3 protein: CASSKVRTATRNTQYF
clone size: once; D gene: NA; J gene: TRBJ1-1; V gene: TRBV4-1; CDR3 length: 13; CDR3 DNA: TGCGCCAGCAGCCAAGATCCCCAGGGGCAAGCTTTCTTT; CDR3 protein: CASSQDPQGQAFF
clone size: NA; D gene: TRBD2; J gene: TRBJ2-3; V gene: TRBV6-1; CDR3 length: 15; CDR3 DNA: TGTGCCAGCAGTGAGGGCGGGAGAGGGACAGATACGCAGTATTTT; CDR3 protein: CASSEGGRGTDTQYF
clone size: NA; D gene: TRBD1; J gene: TRBJ1-6; V gene: TRBV2; CDR3 length: 14; CDR3 DNA: TGTGCCAGCAGGCTTGACAGGGCAGGGTCACCCCTCCACTTT; CDR3 protein: CASRLDRAGSPLHF
clone size: NA; D gene: TRBD1; J gene: TRBJ2-1; V gene: TRBV5-1; CDR3 length: 16; CDR3 DNA: TGCGCCAGCAGCCAGTCTCAGGGGGCCGCCTACAATGAGCAGTTCTTC; CDR3 protein: CASSQSQGAAYNEQFF
clone size: NA; D gene: NA; J gene: TRBJ2-5; V gene: TRBV18; CDR3 length: 15; CDR3 DNA: TGTGCCAGCTCCTATTCCCATGACGGGTCAGAGACCCAGTACTTC; CDR3 protein: CASSYSHDGSETQYF
clone size: NA; D gene: TRBD2; J gene: TRBJ2-2; V gene: TRBV19; CDR3 length: 19; CDR3 DNA: TGTGCCAGTAGTCGGGTTCGGGCTAGCGGGAGTATAGTAGACGGGGAGCTGTTTTTT; CDR3 protein: CASSRVRASGSIVDGELFF
clone size: NA; D gene: NA; J gene: TRBJ1-2; V gene: TRBV4-1; CDR3 length: 14; CDR3 DNA: TGCGCCAGCAGCCAATCTGGGGGGGCGTATGGCTACACCTTC; CDR3 protein: CASSQSGGAYGYTF